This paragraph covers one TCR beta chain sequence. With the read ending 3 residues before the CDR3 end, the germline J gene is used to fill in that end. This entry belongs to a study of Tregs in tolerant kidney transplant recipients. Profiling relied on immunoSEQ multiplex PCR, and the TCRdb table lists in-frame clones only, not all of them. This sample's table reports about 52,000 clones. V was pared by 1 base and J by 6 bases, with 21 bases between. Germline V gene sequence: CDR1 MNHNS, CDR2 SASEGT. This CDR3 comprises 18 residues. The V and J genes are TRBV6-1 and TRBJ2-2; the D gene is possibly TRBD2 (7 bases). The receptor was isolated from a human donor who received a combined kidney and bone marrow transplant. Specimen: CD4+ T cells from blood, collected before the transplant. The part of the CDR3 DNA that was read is TGTGCCAGCAGTGAAGGGGGCCTCGGCGGGGGCAGGGCCGGGGAG. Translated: CASSEGGLGGGRAGE. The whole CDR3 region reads CASSEGGLGGGRAGELFF.